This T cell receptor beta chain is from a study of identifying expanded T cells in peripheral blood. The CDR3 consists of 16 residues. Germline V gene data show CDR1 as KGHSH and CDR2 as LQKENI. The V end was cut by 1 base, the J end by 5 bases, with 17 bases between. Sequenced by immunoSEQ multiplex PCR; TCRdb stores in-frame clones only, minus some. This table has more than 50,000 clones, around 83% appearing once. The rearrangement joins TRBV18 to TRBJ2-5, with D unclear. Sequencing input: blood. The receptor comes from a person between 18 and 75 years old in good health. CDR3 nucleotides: TGTGCCAGCTCACCACGGGCACCGGAGAGCAGCGAGACCCAGTACTTC. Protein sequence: CASSPRAPESSETQYF.